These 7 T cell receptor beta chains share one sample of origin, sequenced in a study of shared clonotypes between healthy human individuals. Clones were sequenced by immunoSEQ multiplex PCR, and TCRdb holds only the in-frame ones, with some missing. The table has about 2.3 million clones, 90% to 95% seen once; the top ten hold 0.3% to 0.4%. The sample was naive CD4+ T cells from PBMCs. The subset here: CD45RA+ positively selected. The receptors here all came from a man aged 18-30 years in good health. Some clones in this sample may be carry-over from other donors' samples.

Written as DNA, the CDR3 is TGTGCCAGCAGCGTAGGGCAGAACACCGGGGAGCTGTTTTTT. This gives the protein CASSVGQNTGELFF. This chain connects TRBV9 to TRBJ2-2; D gene unclear. The CDR3 runs 14 residues. The germline gives CDR1 SGDLS, CDR2 YYNGEE. Trimming removed 0 bases from V and 1 base from J, with 4 bases in between. The full variable domain, its missing parts supplied by reference TRBV9 and TRBJ2-2, is DSGVTQTPKHLITATGQRVTLRCSPRSGDLSVYWYQQSLDQGLQFLIQYYNGEERAKGNILERFSAQQFPDLHSELNLSSLELGDSALYFCASSVGQNTGELFFGEGSRLTVL.

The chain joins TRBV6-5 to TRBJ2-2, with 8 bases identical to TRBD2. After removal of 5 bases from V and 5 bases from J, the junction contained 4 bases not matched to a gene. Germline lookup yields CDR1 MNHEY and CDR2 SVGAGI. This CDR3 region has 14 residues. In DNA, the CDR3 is TGTGCCAGCAGTGTGAGCGGGAGAACCGGGGAGCTGTTTTTT. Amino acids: CASSVSGRTGELFF.

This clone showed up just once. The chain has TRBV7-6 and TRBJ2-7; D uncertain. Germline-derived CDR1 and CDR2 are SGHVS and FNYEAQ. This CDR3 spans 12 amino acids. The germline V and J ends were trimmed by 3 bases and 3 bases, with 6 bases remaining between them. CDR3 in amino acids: CASSLNSYEQYF. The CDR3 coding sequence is TGTGCCAGCAGCTTGAACAGCTACGAGCAGTACTTC.

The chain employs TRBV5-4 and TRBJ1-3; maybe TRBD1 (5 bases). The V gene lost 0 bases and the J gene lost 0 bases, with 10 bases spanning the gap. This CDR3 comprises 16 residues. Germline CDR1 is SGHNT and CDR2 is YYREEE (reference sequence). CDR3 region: CASSLGDQSSGNTIYF. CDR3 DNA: TGTGCCAGCAGCTTGGGGGACCAAAGCTCTGGAAACACCATATATTTT.

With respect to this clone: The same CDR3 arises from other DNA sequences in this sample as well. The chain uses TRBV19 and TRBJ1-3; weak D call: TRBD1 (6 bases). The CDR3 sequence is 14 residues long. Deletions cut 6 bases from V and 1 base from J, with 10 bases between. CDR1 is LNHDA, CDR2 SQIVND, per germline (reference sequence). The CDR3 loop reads CASRRQGSGNTIYF. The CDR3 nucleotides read TGTGCCAGTAGACGGCAGGGGTCTGGAAACACCATATATTTT.

DNA for the CDR3: TGCGCCAGCAGGGCGGGACAGGGTCACACTGAAGCTTTCTTT. This sequence encodes CASRAGQGHTEAFF. The V gene is TRBV5-1, the J gene TRBJ1-1; 9 nucleotides match TRBD1. The CDR3 extends over 14 amino acids. CDR1 is SGHRS and CDR2 is YFSETQ in the germline V gene. The ends lost 5 bases at V and 3 bases at J; junction bases unmatched: 5.

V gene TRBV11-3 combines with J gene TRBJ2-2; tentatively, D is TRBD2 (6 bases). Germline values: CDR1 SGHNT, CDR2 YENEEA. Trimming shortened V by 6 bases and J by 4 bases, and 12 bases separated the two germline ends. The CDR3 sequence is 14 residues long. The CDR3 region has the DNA TGTGCCAGCAGACTACGGGACTCCACCGGGGAGCTGTTTTTT. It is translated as CASRLRDSTGELFF.